Following are 17 T cell receptor beta chains from one sample sequenced in a study of cytomegalovirus exposure and HLA in healthy donors. The study ran its PCR with 60 Vbeta and 13 Jbeta primers. Profiled with immunoSEQ multiplex PCR; TCRdb holds only in-frame clones, not every one. Altogether about 100,000 clones are present, roughly 84% being singletons, with the ten largest covering more than 0.95%. Material for sequencing was PBMCs. The source of these receptors is a woman under 30 in good health and CMV-seronegative.

This clone was observed once. V is TRBV5-1 and J is TRBJ2-5; D is undetermined. The DNA end is a closer match to TRBJ2-7, so the J assignment may be wrong. The CDR3 is 15 amino acids. Germline V gene lookup returns CDR1 SGHRS and CDR2 YFSETQ. The CDR3 bases are TGCGCCAGCAGCTTGGATGGCTCTGACACCTACGAGCAGTACTTC. Translating it yields CASSLDGSDTYEQYF.

This chain joins TRBV19 and TRBJ2-2; tentative D call: TRBD2 (7 bases). The germline gives CDR1 LNHDA, CDR2 SQIVND (reference sequence). This CDR3 is 15 amino acids long. V dropped 8 bases and J dropped 0 bases, with 13 bases sitting between them. This chain's CDR3 is CASCAGAANTGELFF. CDR3 coding DNA: TGTGCCAGTTGCGCGGGGGCGGCGAACACCGGGGAGCTGTTTTTT. The variable domain in full, with the rest retrieved from reference TRBV19 and TRBJ2-2, is DGGITQSPKYLFRKEGQNVTLSCEQNLNHDAMYWYRQDPGQGLRLIYYSQIVNDFQKGDIAEGYSVSREKKESFPLTVTSAQKNPTAFYLCASCAGAANTGELFFGEGSRLTVL.

This clone showed up just a few times. One end of the junction fails to match germline, which may point to a read error. The chain combines TRBV5-4 with TRBJ2-6; 9 bases match TRBD1. The CDR3 consists of 16 residues. Per germline, CDR1 SGHNT and CDR2 YYREEE (reference sequence). CDR3 DNA sequence: TGCGCCAGCAGCCCGACAGGGGGCTCTGGGGCCAACGTCCTGACTTTC. It specifies CASSPTGGSGANVLTF. The entire variable domain, with the rest obtained from reference TRBV5-4 and TRBJ2-6, is as follows: ETGVTQSPTHLIKTRGQQVTLRCSSQSGHNTVSWYQQALGQGPQFIFQYYREEENGRGNFPPRFSGLQFPNYSSELNVNALELDDSALYLCASSPTGGSGANVLTFGAGSRLTVL.

This chain connects TRBV11-2 to TRBJ2-5, with 9 bases lining up with TRBD2. V was clipped by 1 base and J by 2 bases; unmatched bases: 5. The CDR3 is 16 amino acids. The germline gives CDR1 SGHAT, CDR2 FQNNGV. The CDR3 is CASSLVPAGGQETQYF. DNA of the CDR3: TGTGCCAGCAGCTTAGTCCCAGCGGGGGGTCAAGAGACCCAGTACTTC.

V is TRBV28 and J is TRBJ2-3; possible D gene TRBD2, 6 bases. Trimming left V 4 bases short and J 2 bases short, with 13 bases between. Per germline, CDR1 MDHEN and CDR2 SYDVKM. CDR3 size: 15 residues. CDR3 region: CASSSLGTVTDTQYF. For the CDR3, the DNA is TGTGCCAGCAGTTCCCTCGGGACTGTCACAGATACGCAGTATTTT.

This chain joins TRBV28 and TRBJ1-5; TRBD1 matches at 8 bases. Germline V gene data show CDR1 as MDHEN and CDR2 as SYDVKM. The CDR3 has 14 residues. After removal of 7 bases from V and 2 bases from J, the junction contained 4 bases not matched to a gene. The CDR3 protein is CASILQGGNQPQHF. The CDR3 DNA is TGTGCCAGCATTCTACAGGGGGGCAATCAGCCCCAGCATTTT.

The genes are TRBV7-6 and TRBJ1-2, with 8 bases matching TRBD1. Losses at the gene ends were 3 bases for V and 4 bases for J; bases not matched to a gene: 1. The CDR3 runs 13 residues. CDR1 is SGHVS, CDR2 FNYEAQ, per germline. The CDR3 protein is CASSFTGGYGYTF. CDR3 DNA: TGTGCCAGCAGCTTCACAGGGGGCTATGGCTACACCTTC.

This clone has just one count. The chain combines TRBV7-2 with TRBJ1-3; no clear D gene. This CDR3 region has 15 residues. The ends were cut back, 5 bases at V and 0 bases at J, with 11 bases in the middle. CDR1 and CDR2 from the germline V gene are SGHTA and FQGNSA. CDR3 sequence: CASSPRHRSGNTIYF. The CDR3 DNA sequence: TGTGCCAGCAGCCCCAGACACCGCTCTGGAAACACCATATATTTT.

The rearrangement links TRBV28 to TRBJ1-5, with 10 bases lining up with TRBD1. The CDR3 spans 18 residues. V shed 2 bases, J shed 6 bases, and the junction held 13 bases outside the gene matches. Germline V gene data show CDR1 as MDHEN and CDR2 as SYDVKM. In DNA form, the CDR3 reads TGTGCCAGCAGTTTAGCCACCCGAAGGACAGGGGGGCGTCAGCCCCAGCATTTT. Encoded protein: CASSLATRRTGGRQPQHF.

In this sample, this clone turned up once. The V gene is TRBV10-3, the J gene TRBJ2-5, with 9 bases that match TRBD1. TRBJ2-7 matches the DNA end more closely, so the J call is doubtful. The CDR3 runs 16 residues. Germline V gives CDR1 ENHRY, CDR2 SYGVKD. CDR3 nucleotides: TGTGCCATCAGTGACCCCGCGGGACAGGGTATGTACGAGCAGTACTTC. This sequence encodes CAISDPAGQGMYEQYF.

The chain is built from TRBV19 and TRBJ1-1; TRBD1 matches 7 bases. V lost 9 bases and J lost 1; bases outside the gene matches: 17. The germline CDR1 and CDR2 sequences are LNHDA and SQIVND (reference sequence). This CDR3 comprises 17 residues. CDR3 DNA sequence: TGTGCCAGCATTAGAAGGCGAGCCGGGACAGAGAACACTGAAGCTTTCTTT. Translated, it gives CASIRRRAGTENTEAFF. Supplemented by reference TRBV19 and TRBJ1-1, the full variable domain reads DGGITQSPKYLFRKEGQNVTLSCEQNLNHDAMYWYRQDPGQGLRLIYYSQIVNDFQKGDIAEGYSVSREKKESFPLTVTSAQKNPTAFYLCASIRRRAGTENTEAFFGQGTRLTVV.

This CDR3 reads CASSEVVTVEAFF. CDR3 nucleotides: TGTGCCAGCAGTGAAGTCGTGACAGTTGAAGCTTTCTTT. This chain uses TRBV6-1 with TRBJ1-1; weak D call: TRBD1 (5 bases). This CDR3 spans 13 amino acids. V was cut by 1 base and J by 7 bases, with 10 bases left in between. Germline V gene lookup returns CDR1 MNHNS and CDR2 SASEGT.

Notes on this clone: The junction differs from germline at one of its ends, possibly a read error. The chain has TRBV7-9 and TRBJ2-7, with D unclear. Germline loops: CDR1 SEHNR, CDR2 FQNEAQ (reference sequence). The CDR3 spans 13 residues. In DNA form, the CDR3 reads TGTTCCAGCAGCTTAGGCTCCTATTACGAGCAGTACTTC. Amino acid sequence: CSSSLGSYYEQYF.

This clone was detected once. V usage is TRBV7-8 and J usage is TRBJ1-1; 7 bases line up with TRBD1. The CDR3 is made up of 15 amino acids. CDR1 and CDR2 (germline): SGHVS, FQNEAQ. Trimming removed 6 bases from V and 3 bases from J; junction bases left unmatched: 10. The CDR3 DNA follows: TGTGCCAGCAGTCAAACGACAGGGAAGGACACTGAAGCTTTCTTT. Translating it yields CASSQTTGKDTEAFF.

The chain employs TRBV15 and TRBJ2-7; possible D gene TRBD1, 5 bases. The CDR3 contains 14 residues. V gave up 1 base and J gave up 3 bases, with 10 bases separating them. Germline loops: CDR1 LNHNV, CDR2 YYDKDF (reference sequence). Written as DNA, the CDR3 is TGTGCCACCAGCAGAGGACAGTCCAACTACGAGCAGTACTTC. Its protein product is CATSRGQSNYEQYF.

The rearrangement joins TRBV5-4 to TRBJ2-5; no definite D call. In germline, CDR1 is SGHNT, CDR2 YYREEE (reference sequence). Trimming stripped 1 base from V and 0 bases from J, with 7 bases between. This CDR3 is 14 amino acids long. This CDR3 is CASSLSLDQETQYF. The CDR3, as DNA: TGTGCCAGCAGCTTGTCACTGGACCAAGAGACCCAGTACTTC.

The sample holds a few counts of this clone. The chain is built from TRBV6-5 and TRBJ1-4; D is ambiguous. CDR3 size: 14 residues. The germline gives CDR1 MNHEY, CDR2 SVGAGI. V was pared by 4 bases and J by 6 bases, with 12 bases between. The CDR3 bases are TGTGCCAGCAGTTTTAGTCTGGCGGATGAAAAACTGTTTTTT. It translates to CASSFSLADEKLFF.